The 10 T cell receptor beta chains below were found in one sample sequenced in a study of blood T cell repertoires in COVID-19. The repertoire was sequenced with immunoSEQ multiplex PCR; TCRdb's copy has only in-frame clones and lacks some. The sample contains some 320,000 clones, roughly 86% of which appear only once. The sample taken for sequencing was PBMCs or T cells enriched from blood (not recorded which). These receptors came from a woman in her twenties or thirties who had recovered from COVID-19.

The J gene is TRBJ2-5, the V gene TRBV19; possible D gene TRBD2, 5 bases. Germline CDR1 is LNHDA and CDR2 is SQIVND (reference sequence). V shed 7 bases and J shed 5 bases, with 14 bases lying between them. This CDR3 region has 13 residues. The CDR3 loop reads CASKVLTGETQYF. The DNA for the CDR3 is TGTGCCAGTAAAGTTCTCACGGGGGAGACCCAGTACTTC.

This chain joins TRBV7-3 and TRBJ2-1, with D tentatively TRBD2 (5 bases). This CDR3 region has 13 residues. Germline CDR1 reads SGHTA; CDR2 reads FQGTGA. Trimming took off 5 bases at V and 7 bases at J, with 12 bases between the two ends. The CDR3 bases are TGTGCCAGCAGCCCTCTAGCCAATAATGAGCAGTTCTTC. This gives the protein CASSPLANNEQFF.

The V gene is TRBV19, the J gene TRBJ1-2; D ambiguous. The CDR3 has 11 amino acids. Germline CDR1 LNHDA, CDR2 SQIVND (reference sequence). V dropped 11 bases and J dropped 2 bases, with 9 bases sitting between them. CDR3 in amino acids: CAAGGNYGYTF. CDR3 nucleotides: TGTGCCGCCGGAGGGAACTATGGCTACACCTTC.

The chain employs TRBV4-1 and TRBJ2-2, with TRBD1 matching over 9 bases. V gave up 4 bases and J gave up 7 bases; unmatched junction bases: 16. The germline CDR1 and CDR2 sequences are MGHRA and YSYEKL. The length of the CDR3 is 18 residues. CDR3 DNA sequence: TGCGCCAGCAGCCCCCCAGGAGGGACAGGGTCATCTGACGGGGAGCTGTTTTTT. Protein sequence: CASSPPGGTGSSDGELFF.

This clone occurred a few times. The chain uses TRBV5-1 and TRBJ1-4; D perhaps matches TRBD1 (5 bases). The germline gives CDR1 SGHRS, CDR2 YFSETQ. V shed 1 base and J shed 4 bases, with 8 bases lying between them. This CDR3 comprises 14 residues. The chain's CDR3 is CASSLPGGNEKLFF. The CDR3 coding sequence is TGCGCCAGCAGCTTGCCGGGGGGTAATGAAAAACTGTTTTTT.

This clone was recorded once. The chain uses TRBV13 and TRBJ1-1, with TRBD1 matching 9 bases. The germline V gene encodes CDR1 PRHDT and CDR2 FYEKMQ (reference sequence). CDR3 length: 16 residues. J lost 0 bases, V lost 4 bases, and 6 bases had no gene match. The chain's CDR3 is CASSSTWTGVNTEAFF. In DNA form, the CDR3 reads TGTGCCAGCAGCTCGACCTGGACAGGGGTGAACACTGAAGCTTTCTTT.

V and J are TRBV27 and TRBJ2-7; maybe TRBD2 (5 bases). This CDR3 has 15 residues. Germline CDR1 is MNHEY and CDR2 is SMNVEV (reference sequence). V gave up 5 bases and J gave up 3 bases, with 17 bases separating them. As DNA, the CDR3 is TGTGCCAGCAGTGAAGGCTGGTCCGGGGACTACGAGCAGTACTTC. Translation: CASSEGWSGDYEQYF.

The gene calls are TRBV30 and TRBJ1-2; a possible D gene is TRBD1 (6 bases). V was trimmed by 0 bases and J by 4 bases, leaving 9 bases between them. Germline lookup yields CDR1 GTSNPN and CDR2 SVGIG (reference sequence). CDR3 length: 13 residues. The CDR3 coding sequence is TGTGCCTGGAGTGTAGAGACAGGCTATGGCTACACCTTC. Translating it yields CAWSVETGYGYTF.

The chain employs TRBV4-1 and TRBJ1-1, with 8 nucleotides matching TRBD1. Germline trimming cut 2 bases from V and 11 bases from J; bases unmatched to any gene: 13. CDR3 length: 15 amino acids. CDR1 is MGHRA, CDR2 YSYEKL, per germline. Written as DNA, the CDR3 is TGCGCCAGCAGCCAAAGGGGAGGACAGGGTCGAGTGGCTTTCTTT. Its translation: CASSQRGGQGRVAFF.

The count of this clone is one. This rearrangement joins TRBV7-9 to TRBJ1-1; no clear D. The CDR3 runs 12 residues. Germline V gene lookup returns CDR1 SEHNR and CDR2 FQNEAQ (reference sequence). V gave up 2 bases and J gave up 5 bases, with 6 bases separating them. CDR3 in amino acids: CASSLLRTEAFF. The CDR3 bases are TGTGCCAGCAGCTTATTGAGGACTGAAGCTTTCTTT.